The clone carrying this T cell receptor (beta chain) was seen a few times. The antigen remains undetermined. In germline, CDR1 is SGHKS, CDR2 YYEKEE (reference sequence). V lost 6 bases to trimming and J lost 5 bases, with 14 bases between them. CDR3 length: 13 amino acids. This sample was included in a study of T cells after yellow fever vaccination. One entry per CDR3 protein, called by TCRdb with MiXCR from the 5' RACE reads. Here the sample spans more than 300,000 distinct CDR3 sequences, 4% to 5.5% being singletons. Study-wide points: The study found a weaker secondary response that peaked faster, day 5 versus 15. Clonotypes shared by both compartments, CD4 and CD8, made up a small share. Most primary-vaccination clones reappeared after the booster (approximately 96% CD4, 85% to 90% CD8).

The sequence was collected from a man aged 18 to 30 who received the YFV17D yellow fever vaccine. The sample in question was PBMCs, obtained 15 days after the yellow fever booster vaccination. The chain uses TRBV5-5 and TRBJ2-5; tentatively, D is TRBD1 (5 bases). The CDR3 sequence: CASTVGHRETQYF. The DNA of the CDR3 is TGTGCCAGCACTGTAGGACACCGGGAGACCCAGTACTTC. Based on the CDR3 plus reference TRBV5-5 and TRBJ2-5, the full variable domain is DAGVTQSPTHLIKTRGQQVTLRCSPISGHKSVSWYQQVLGQGPQFIFQYYEKEERGRGNFPDRFSARQFPNYSSELNVNALLLGDSALYLCASTVGHRETQYFGPGTRLLVL.